This T cell receptor (beta chain) originates from a study of human T cells and chemical hapten exposure. For the study at large: Researchers reported sensitizing an approximately 2 cm by approximately 2 cm upper inner arm skin site with 2% DPC. Patients, a majority of them female, were diagnosed with alopecia areata, totalis or universalis. Patients' scalps got diphenylcyclopropenone weekly throughout the approximately 24-week study. Study-level points and caveats: With DPC sensitization, TCRs exceeding 1 in 1000 frequency showed no change.

Described time point: pre-sensitization, week 0. Treatment denoted: therapeutic diphenylcyclopropenone sensitization with weekly scalp DPC. This CDR3 is 12 amino acids long. Germline V gene lookup returns CDR1 SNHLY and CDR2 FYNNEI. Of note for this clonotype: Its antigen is undetermined. The junction departs from germline at one end; a sequencing error may be responsible.

TCRdb reanalysed the RACE reads using MiXCR and keeps one entry per CDR3 protein. The sample includes 50,000 to 70,000 distinct CDR3 sequences, roughly a tenth seen only once; the top ten take roughly a tenth. This TCR was recovered from a man in his forties with alopecia areata. Some clones in this sample may be carry-over from other donors' samples. This chain links TRBV2 with TRBJ1-1; perhaps TRBD1 as D (6 bases). Sequenced here: whole blood, sampled in connection with sensitization to the hapten diphenylcyclopropenone (DPC). In DNA, the CDR3 is TGTGCCAGCAGTGTACTGGGGGACAAACCCACCTTT. Translation gives CASSVLGDKPTF.